The subject of this entry is one T cell receptor beta chain. Antigen specificity is unknown. The data derive from a study of TIL therapy for anti-PD-1-resistant metastatic lung cancer. Study-wide points: TIL cultures after expansion showed higher clonality and lower diversity than baseline tumor (median 6% vs 31%).

Germline CDR1 is MNHEY and CDR2 is SVGEGT. Trimming removed 6 bases from V and 6 bases from J; junction bases left unmatched: 7. The CDR3 length is 14 residues. Time point here: pre-treatment sample, taken before nivolumab and TIL therapy. Pleural nodules or supraclavicular lymph nodes made up most of the excised metastases sampled. Tumor harvest preceded PD-1/PD-L1 blockade, followed by nivolumab treatment. Sequencing used immunoSEQ v3. Libraries were sequenced to 2 million to 2.5 million read pairs (survey) or about 5-6 million (deep). Profiled with immunoSEQ multiplex PCR; TCRdb holds only in-frame clones, not every one. The sample consists of under 7,000 clones, 55% to 70% of them appearing once.

The chain joins TRBV6-2 or TRBV6-3 to TRBJ2-3; 9 nucleotides align to TRBD2. The material sequenced was tumor tissue, taken at baseline. The TCR originated in a person aged 25 to 85 with non-small cell lung cancer. Written as DNA, the CDR3 is TGTGCCAGCAGCGGTAGCGGGGGAGCCGATACGCAGTATTTT. Translating gives CASSGSGGADTQYF.